This T cell receptor (beta chain) is drawn from a study of blood T cell repertoires in COVID-19 (dated by TCRdb to the early 2020s). About the full investigation: Samples covering the acute and convalescent phases of COVID-19 were provided by collaborators in the United States, Italy and Spain. The material from the prospective study consisted of cDNA or gDNA derived from T cells, B-cell-depleted T cells, or PBMCs. Deeply sampled blood TCRbeta repertoires from subjects exposed to, actively infected with, or recovered from COVID-19 were included in the dataset. The repertoires were released in a freely available public database meant as a resource for research on the immune response to SARS-CoV-2. Samples were obtained from the ongoing ImmuneRACE study (first 160 participants) and from 1,200 or so subjects provided by 6 global collaborators. Nearly every sample came with metadata listing a de-identified subject ID, COVID-19 status, age in years and sex. Where HLA class I and class II types were available, the types were taken from metadata supplied by the sample provider, not from assay-based typing.

As concerns this clone: The specificity of this receptor is unknown. Base qualities are missing; no much larger clone stands one base away.

Whole blood was collected in K2EDTA tubes by collaborating institutions according to the institutions' own protocols. Collaborator samples were shipped for TCRbeta analysis as frozen whole blood, isolated PBMCs, or DNA extracted from either sample type. The investigation overall reported the following: Clinical and demographic metadata were provided uncurated, with the amount varying by source and participant.

The immunoSEQ Assay, a bias-controlled multiplex PCR, was used to amplify TCRbeta CDR3 regions from genomic DNA. Concerning the study's data processing: Nucleated cell counts per sample were estimated from amplification of reference gene primers within the assay. Sequence reads were collapsed and filtered to measure the absolute abundance of every unique TCRbeta CDR3 rearrangement. Productive Simpson clonality was computed per sample as the square root of Simpson's diversity index over productive rearrangements. The table was pulled from immuneACCESS by TCRdb, which kept in-frame rearrangements only. Such tables lose some clones; where checked, under half of the loss comes from unresolved V genes, and the rest has no known cause. From that table come the V and J calls and clone size; the DNA was used to work out D and trimming. The sample profile shows about 400,000 clones; roughly 90% of them were found once. The ten top clones hold roughly 1.2% of the sample.

Material: peripheral blood. This receptor was obtained from a man aged 40-49 years with acute or convalescent COVID-19.

For the CDR3, the sequence is CASSPQVATNEKLFF. Read as DNA, the sequence is TGTGCCAGTAGTCCCCAGGTGGCAACTAATGAAAAACTGTTTTTT. Recombination joined TRBV19 with TRBJ1-4, with no confident D gene call. Inclusive of the bounding cysteine and phenylalanine, the CDR3 is 15 residues long. Only CDR3 DNA remains: 45 bases, in frame from the first base. Per the germline V gene (reference sequence), LNHDA is the CDR1 and SQIVND is the CDR2. Trimming removed 5 bases from V and 0 bases from J, leaving 10 bases between the germline ends.